This TCR beta chain was sequenced for a study of CD8 T cells in Susac syndrome. This clonotype came up once. Random-hexamer reverse transcription was applied to roughly 0.5 to 1 ug RNA. Coverage of TCR beta CDR3 amplification by immunoSEQ multiplex PCR extended to 54 Vbeta and 13 Jbeta. TCRdb re-called the immunoSEQ multiplex PCR reads through MiXCR, storing one row per CDR3 protein. The data hold 95,000 to 150,000 distinct CDR3 sequences, with around 94% observed a single time. Germline V gene sequence: CDR1 LNHDA, CDR2 SQIVND (reference sequence). The length of the CDR3 is 16 residues. The V end was cut by 0 bases, the J end by 7 bases, with 15 bases between.

This sequence joins TRBV19 and TRBJ1-4; no firm D call. The receptor's source is a human donor with Susac syndrome. Sample: CD8+ T cells from PBMCs. CDR3 coding DNA: TGTGCCAGTAGTATAGAGTCCGGGAGTAAAATTGAAAAACTGTTTTTT. Its protein product is CASSIESGSKIEKLFF.